This is a list of T cell receptor beta chains from one sample in a study of cytomegalovirus exposure and HLA in healthy donors. Sequencing was performed with immunoSEQ multiplex PCR; in TCRdb, only in-frame clones are kept and a portion is missing. The table shows 150,000 or so clones, with 64% occurring only once. Sequencing was carried out using PBMCs. The receptors derive from a woman aged 30 to 39 in good health and CMV-seropositive. Each CDR3 is given with its conserved first and last residue. D genes are given only for firm matches. Clone sizes are given selectively: once, few, many, or a class where the clone is expanded.

length: 16; size: few; D: TRBD1; J: TRBJ1-6; V: TRBV2; CDR3: CASSPSRTGGISPLHF; DNA: TGTGCCAGCAGTCCCAGTAGGACAGGGGGTATTTCACCCCTCCACTTT
length: 13; size: NA; D: NA; J: TRBJ2-1; V: TRBV30; CDR3: CAWSSSSYNEQFF; DNA: TGTGCCTGGAGTTCTAGCTCCTACAATGAGCAGTTCTTC
length: 15; size: NA; D: NA; J: TRBJ2-1; V: TRBV5-1; CDR3: CASSSTLGSYNEQFF; DNA: TGCGCCAGCAGCTCGACACTAGGTTCCTACAATGAGCAGTTCTTC
length: 16; size: NA; D: NA; J: TRBJ1-3; V: TRBV9; CDR3: CASSVEATVSGNTIYF; DNA: TGTGCCAGCAGCGTAGAGGCCACAGTGTCTGGAAACACCATATATTTT
length: 14; size: NA; D: NA; J: TRBJ2-3; V: TRBV18; CDR3: CASSRRENTDTQYF; DNA: TGTGCCAGCTCACGCCGGGAAAACACAGATACGCAGTATTTT
length: 15; size: few; D: TRBD1; J: TRBJ1-4; V: TRBV2; CDR3: CASSFEGQVVEKLFF; DNA: TGTGCCAGCTCGTTTGAAGGACAGGTGGTTGAAAAACTGTTTTTT
length: 14; size: NA; D: TRBD2; J: TRBJ2-7; V: TRBV28; CDR3: CASSPLAGYYEQYF; DNA: TGTGCCAGCAGTCCTCTAGCGGGGTACTACGAGCAGTACTTC
length: 13; size: NA; D: NA; J: TRBJ1-6; V: TRBV4-1; CDR3: CASSPQVYSPLHF; DNA: TGCGCCAGCAGCCCCCAGGTCTATTCACCCCTCCACTTT
length: 15; size: NA; D: NA; J: TRBJ1-4; V: TRBV13; CDR3: CASSLGTATNEKLFF; DNA: TGTGCCAGCAGCTTAGGCACAGCAACTAATGAAAAACTGTTTTTT
length: 17; size: NA; D: NA; J: TRBJ1-1; V: TRBV19; CDR3: CASSITAGWSRFTEAFF; DNA: TGTGCCAGTAGTATTACTGCAGGGTGGTCTCGTTTCACTGAAGCTTTCTTT
length: 17; size: NA; D: NA; J: TRBJ2-7; V: TRBV19; CDR3: CASSIDLLGVSSYEQYF; DNA: TGTGCCAGTAGTATAGATCTCTTGGGAGTGAGCTCCTACGAGCAGTACTTC
length: 13; size: NA; D: NA; J: TRBJ2-7; V: TRBV6-5; CDR3: CASSLQGPYEQYF; DNA: TGTGCCAGCAGTTTGCAGGGGCCCTACGAGCAGTACTTC
length: 12; size: NA; D: NA; J: TRBJ1-2; V: TRBV11-2; CDR3: CASSSLGYGYTF; DNA: TGTGCCAGCAGCTCCCTCGGGTATGGCTACACCTTC